The sequence of this TCR beta chain was determined in a study of T cells in Graves' hyperthyroidism and ophthalmopathy. There were TCR beta CDR3 regions amplified from RNA transcripts. RT-PCR in the first round (using the HTBI primer set) targeted the TCR CDR3. TCRdb re-derived calls from the multiplex PCR reads in MiXCR, one entry per CDR3 protein. The repertoire holds around 340,000 distinct CDR3 sequences, with around a sixth as singletons. Overall study findings and caveats: Separation of ophthalmopathy from stable hyperthyroidism was achieved by a 13 V-J model. Ophthalmopathy was predicted by the model a median of roughly 6 months ahead of onset. Most clonotypes expanded in the thyroid (above 0.001) were also present in blood.

Patients were excluded because of uncontrolled infection, other autoimmune disease, pregnancy or lactation. Regarding this clonotype: The antigen is not known.

CDR3 length: 16 amino acids. Trimming stripped 1 base from V and 4 bases from J, with 13 bases between. V gene TRBV12-3 or TRBV12-4 combines with J gene TRBJ2-2; no definite D call. Sequenced: blood. The receptor was derived from a woman aged 50 to 65 with Graves' hyperthyroidism. CDR3 DNA sequence: TGTGCCAGCAGTTTAGGGACCCTCTCGCGCACCGGGGAGCTGTTTTTT. Its translation is CASSLGTLSRTGELFF.